This TCR beta chain was obtained from a study of cytomegalovirus exposure and HLA in healthy donors. Points from the study as a whole: Across all donors, roughly uniform sequencing depth was an assumption of the presence/absence analyses. The sole available immune exposure information was CMV serostatus. There were some 150 TCR beta chains listed as cytomegalovirus-associated.

Use of 60 Vbeta and 13 Jbeta primers characterized the PCR. Produced via immunoSEQ multiplex PCR; TCRdb's table is partial and in-frame only. The table lists fewer than 120,000 clones, 76% of them singletons. V was pared by 3 bases and J by 6 bases, with 15 bases between. From germline, CDR1 is KGHSH and CDR2 LQKENI. The length of the CDR3 is 14 residues. Regarding this clone: As yet, its antigen is unknown.

Sequenced material: PBMCs. This TCR derives from a man aged 30-40 years in good health and CMV-seropositive. The chain combines TRBV18 with TRBJ2-7, with D maybe TRBD1 (6 bases). Here the CDR3 reads CASSPPDRISEQYF. Written as DNA, the CDR3 is TGTGCCAGCTCACCCCCGGACAGAATAAGCGAGCAGTACTTC.